Below are 17 T cell receptor beta chains sequenced from a single sample in a study of blood T cells in healthy people across ages (dated by TCRdb to between 2014 and 2016). Libraries were prepared through 5' RACE. The listed sequencing device is Illumina HiSeq 2500. A second PCR of roughly 6 to 11 cycles was run with a J-beta primer mix and a sample-barcoded 5' primer. TCRdb reanalyzed the raw reads on its own, using fastp at Q25 for trimming and MiXCR for clone calling, and kept in-frame beta chains. A single entry per CDR3 protein holds the most common genes and DNA from its merged rows. The sample table records some 800,000 distinct CDR3 sequences; 25% of these occur just once. Together, the top ten hold under 4.5% of the sample. The same data also went into a second study, on T cells of mothers and their children.

The sample comprised blood. The receptor source for this set is a boy aged 10-17 years in good health.

The genes are TRBV21-1 and TRBJ1-1; no check of the table's D call, TRBD1, against the DNA was made. TRBV21-1 is termed a pseudogene. The CDR3 runs 15 residues. In DNA form, the CDR3 reads TGTGCCAGCAGCAAAGACCCCCTGGGGTACACTGAAGCTTTCTTT. It yields the protein CASSKDPLGYTEAFF.

This clonotype occurred many times. This chain links TRBV6-2 or TRBV6-3 with TRBJ2-1; D might be TRBD2 (5 bases). Germline V CDR1 and CDR2: MNHEY, SVGEGT. The length of the CDR3 is 13 residues. V was trimmed by 8 bases and J by 3 bases, leaving 11 bases between them. The CDR3 protein is CASSPEGYNEQFF. DNA of the CDR3: TGTGCCAGCTCCCCCGAGGGCTACAATGAGCAGTTCTTC.

This clonotype was found once. The chain uses TRBV15 and TRBJ2-5, with 7 nucleotides matching TRBD2. The CDR3 consists of 13 residues. Per the germline V gene, CDR1 is LNHNV and CDR2 is YYDKDF (reference sequence). The V segment lost 5 bases and the J segment 2 bases; nucleotides outside the gene matches: 2. CDR3 nucleotide sequence: TGTGCCACCAGCCAGCGGGGACAAGAGACCCAGTACTTC. Translated, it gives CATSQRGQETQYF.

This chain connects TRBV7-2 to TRBJ2-7; 8 bases match TRBD2. In germline, CDR1 is SGHTA, CDR2 FQGNSA. Trimming took 1 base from V and 2 from J; bases not matched to a gene: 4. This CDR3 region has 15 residues. CDR3 loop: CASSLGSGGAYEQYF. CDR3 coding DNA: TGTGCCAGCAGCTTAGGGTCGGGAGGGGCCTACGAGCAGTACTTC.

This clonotype was recorded a few times. The chain couples TRBV6-2 or TRBV6-3 to TRBJ2-2; the match to TRBD1 covers 7 bases. The CDR3 contains 15 residues. V shed 6 bases, J shed 0 bases, and the junction held 4 bases outside the gene matches. Looked up from germline, CDR1 is MNHEY and CDR2 is SVGEGT. CDR3 amino acids: CASSRDRPNTGELFF. As DNA, the CDR3 is TGTGCCAGCAGCCGGGACAGACCGAACACCGGGGAGCTGTTTTTT.

V gene TRBV6-5 combines with J gene TRBJ2-2; D gene uncertain. CDR1 MNHEY and CDR2 SVGAGI come from the germline V gene. The CDR3 sequence is 15 residues long. The V and J ends lost 10 bases and 7 bases respectively, with 22 bases between them. The CDR3 DNA is TGTGCCAACTACCGGGTCTCAAAATTCTGCGGGGAGCTGTTTTTT. This codes for CANYRVSKFCGELFF.

The rearrangement links TRBV18 to TRBJ2-2; unclear D gene. CDR1 and CDR2 (germline): KGHSH, LQKENI. The V end lost 3 bases, the J end lost 7 bases, and 9 bases lay between the germline ends. The CDR3 length is 13 residues. The DNA of the CDR3 is TGTGCCAGCTCACCCGACGCGGACGGGGAGCTGTTTTTT. Translating gives CASSPDADGELFF.

This clonotype was seen repeatedly, ten times or more. The chain uses TRBV6-2 or TRBV6-3 and TRBJ2-7, with D uncertain. V lost 2 bases and J lost 6, with 11 bases in between. Germline V gene data show CDR1 as MNHEY and CDR2 as SVGEGT. The CDR3 runs 13 residues. The CDR3 DNA is TGTGCCAGCAGTTACGGCTCTACTGGCGAGCAGTACTTC. Protein: CASSYGSTGEQYF.

This clonotype occurred a few times. The chain joins TRBV4-3 to TRBJ2-4; weak D call: TRBD2 (6 bases). Trimming took 1 base from V and 7 from J, leaving 11 bases between them. The CDR3 runs 14 residues. Germline CDR1 LGHNA, CDR2 YSLEER. Here the CDR3 reads CASSQAPRGNIQYF. CDR3 sequence (DNA): TGCGCCAGCAGCCAAGCCCCCCGGGGGAACATTCAGTACTTC.

The chain carries TRBV7-9 and TRBJ1-1, with a tentative D call TRBD1 (5 bases). The V end lost 5 bases, the J end lost 1 base, and 11 bases lay between the germline ends. Per the germline V gene, CDR1 is SEHNR and CDR2 is FQNEAQ (reference sequence). CDR3 length equals 14 residues. The CDR3 region is CASSVPTENTEAFF. For the CDR3, the DNA is TGTGCCAGCAGCGTCCCGACAGAGAACACTGAAGCTTTCTTT.

The V call is TRBV6-6, the J call TRBJ2-1; D is ambiguous. The J call may be in error: the DNA end matches TRBJ2-5 better. The CDR3 is 13 residues long. Germline CDR1 is MNHNY and CDR2 is SVGAGI (reference sequence). The CDR3 here is CASSYPNGETQYF. The CDR3 coding sequence is TGTGCCAGCAGTTACCCCAACGGGGAGACCCAGTACTTC.

V and J are TRBV28 and TRBJ1-4, with 9 bases identical to TRBD1. This CDR3 is built from 14 residues. CDR1 MDHEN and CDR2 SYDVKM come from the germline V gene. V lost 5 bases to trimming and J lost 8 bases; unmatched junction nucleotides: 6. CDR3 in amino acids: CASSPGQGWEKLFF. The CDR3 bases are TGTGCCAGCAGTCCGGGACAGGGATGGGAAAAACTGTTTTTT.

V usage is TRBV2 and J usage is TRBJ2-1, with 13 bases matching TRBD2. From germline, CDR1 is SNHLY and CDR2 FYNNEI. The CDR3 sequence is 15 residues long. V lost 5 bases and J lost 6; bases outside the gene matches: 4. The CDR3 DNA sequence: TGTGCCAGCAGTATCGGGACTAGCGGGGTCAATGAGCAGTTCTTC. Amino acid sequence: CASSIGTSGVNEQFF.

In this sample, this clonotype turned up a few times. This chain joins TRBV28 and TRBJ2-3; perhaps TRBD1 as D (6 bases). Germline V gives CDR1 MDHEN, CDR2 SYDVKM. V was pared by 6 bases and J by 5 bases, with 21 bases between. The CDR3 length is 16 residues. The CDR3 DNA follows: TGTGCCAGCAGCTCCCCGGGACAAGCCACCCTAGATACGCAGTATTTT. It yields the protein CASSSPGQATLDTQYF. The whole variable domain, filled in from reference TRBV28 and TRBJ2-3, reads DVKVTQSSRYLVKRTGEKVFLECVQDMDHENMFWYRQDPGLGLRLIYFSYDVKMKEKGDIPEGYSVSREKKERFSLILESASTNQTSMYLCASSSPGQATLDTQYFGPGTRLTVL.

This clonotype was picked up a small number of times. DNA for the CDR3: TGCAGCGCAACCGGACAGAGCTCCTACGAGCAGTACTTC. Translated, it gives CSATGQSSYEQYF. The chain joins TRBV29-1 to TRBJ2-5; D perhaps matches TRBD1 (6 bases). The J call could be wrong; TRBJ2-7 is a better fit for the DNA end. CDR3 length: 13 residues. Germline loops: CDR1 SQVTM, CDR2 ANQGSEA.

The chain recombines TRBV7-6 with TRBJ1-2; 8 bases fit TRBD1. Losses at the gene ends were 2 bases for V and 5 bases for J; bases not matched to a gene: 4. Germline V gene sequence: CDR1 SGHVS, CDR2 FNYEAQ. This CDR3 has 14 amino acids. The DNA for the CDR3 is TGTGCCAGCAGCTTATCAGGGGGCCCTTATGGCTACACCTTC. Protein sequence: CASSLSGGPYGYTF.

The gene calls are TRBV28 and TRBJ2-1; the D gene is possibly TRBD1 (6 bases). Germline CDR1 is MDHEN and CDR2 is SYDVKM. V gave up 5 bases and J gave up 9 bases, with 17 bases separating them. This CDR3 has 14 residues. The CDR3 bases are TGTGCCAGCAGTCCTTACAGGGTGGGCGGTGAGCAGTTCTTC. This encodes CASSPYRVGGEQFF.